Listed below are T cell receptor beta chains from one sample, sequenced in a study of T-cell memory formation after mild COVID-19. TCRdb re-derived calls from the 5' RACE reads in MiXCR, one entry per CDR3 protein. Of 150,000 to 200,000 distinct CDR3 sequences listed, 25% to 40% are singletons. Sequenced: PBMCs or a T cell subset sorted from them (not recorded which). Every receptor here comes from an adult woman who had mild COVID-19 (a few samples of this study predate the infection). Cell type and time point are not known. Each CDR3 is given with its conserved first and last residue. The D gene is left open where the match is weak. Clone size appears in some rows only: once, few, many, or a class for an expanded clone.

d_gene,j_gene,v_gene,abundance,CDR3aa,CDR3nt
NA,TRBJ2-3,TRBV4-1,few,CASSLWTAQDTQYF,TGCGCCAGCAGCCTGTGGACCGCACAAGATACGCAGTATTTT
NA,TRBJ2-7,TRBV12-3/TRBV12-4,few,CASSLGGSGKEEQYF,TGTGCCAGCAGTTTAGGTGGGAGTGGAAAAGAAGAGCAGTACTTC
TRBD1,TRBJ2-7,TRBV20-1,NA,CSAITGVETYEQYF,TGCAGTGCTATCACAGGGGTTGAGACCTACGAGCAGTACTTC
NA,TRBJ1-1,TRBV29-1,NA,CSVGSGTNTEAFF,TGCAGCGTTGGTTCGGGGACAAACACTGAAGCTTTCTTT
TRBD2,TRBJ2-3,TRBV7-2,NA,CASSLAGTSGRDQLYF,TGTGCCAGCAGCTTAGCGGGGACTAGCGGGAGGGATCAACTGTATTTT
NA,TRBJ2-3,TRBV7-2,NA,CASSLSAAKVDTQYF,TGTGCCAGCAGCTTATCCGCGGCGAAGGTTGATACGCAGTATTTT
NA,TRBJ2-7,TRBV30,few,CAWGRGLSSSYEQYF,TGTGCCTGGGGTCGGGGACTTTCGAGCTCCTACGAGCAGTACTTC
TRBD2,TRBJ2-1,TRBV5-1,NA,CASSSPGLGEFF,TGCGCCAGCAGCTCTCCGGGACTAGGGGAGTTCTTC
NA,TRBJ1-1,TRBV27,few,CASSFQENTEAFF,TGTGCCAGCAGTTTCCAGGAGAACACTGAAGCTTTCTTT
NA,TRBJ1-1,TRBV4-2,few,CASSQERGTAEAFF,TGTGCCAGCAGCCAAGAGCGCGGGACCGCCGAAGCTTTCTTT
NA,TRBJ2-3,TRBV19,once,CASSAGFGRDTQYF,TGTGCCAGTAGTGCCGGGTTTGGTAGAGATACGCAGTATTTT
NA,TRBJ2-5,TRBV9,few,CASSVVGAQTQYF,TGTGCCAGCAGCGTAGTCGGGGCTCAGACCCAGTACTTC
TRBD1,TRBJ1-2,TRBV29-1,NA,CSVESADRVYGYTF,TGCAGCGTTGAATCAGCCGACAGGGTGTATGGCTACACCTTC
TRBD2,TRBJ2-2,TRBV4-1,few,CASSPRVVAGGGTGELFF,TGCGCCAGCAGCCCCCGGGTGGTAGCGGGAGGTGGCACCGGGGAGCTGTTTTTT
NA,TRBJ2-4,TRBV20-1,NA,CSASRAKNIQYF,TGCAGTGCTAGCAGAGCCAAAAACATTCAGTACTTC
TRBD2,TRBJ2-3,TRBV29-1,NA,CSVDGTSGGTDTQYF,TGCAGCGTTGACGGGACTAGCGGGGGCACAGATACGCAGTATTTT
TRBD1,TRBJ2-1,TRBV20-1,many,CSAREFRDRGPSYNEQFF,TGCAGTGCTAGAGAGTTCCGGGACAGGGGACCTTCCTACAATGAGCAGTTCTTC
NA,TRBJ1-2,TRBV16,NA,CASSQSSIYTF,TGTGCCAGCAGCCAATCGAGTATCTACACCTTC
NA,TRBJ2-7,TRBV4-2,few,CASSQDSGYDSYEQYF,TGTGCCAGCAGCCAAGATAGCGGTTACGATAGCTACGAGCAGTACTTC
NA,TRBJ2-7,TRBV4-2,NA,CASSQDWDGEGSSYEQYF,TGTGCCAGCAGCCAAGATTGGGACGGTGAAGGGAGCTCCTACGAGCAGTACTTC
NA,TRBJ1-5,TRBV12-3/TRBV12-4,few,CASRDTSNQPQHF,TGTGCCAGCAGGGACACTAGCAATCAGCCCCAGCATTTT
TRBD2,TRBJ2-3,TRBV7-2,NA,CASSSQFFSGADTQYF,TGTGCCAGCAGCTCCCAATTTTTTAGCGGGGCAGATACGCAGTATTTT
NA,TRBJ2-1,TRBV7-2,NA,CASSSAGGNPYNEQFF,TGTGCCAGCAGCTCAGCAGGAGGGAACCCCTACAATGAGCAGTTCTTC
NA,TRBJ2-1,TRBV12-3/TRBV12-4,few,CASSGRGLYNEQFF,TGTGCCAGCAGCGGACGTGGGCTCTACAATGAGCAGTTCTTC
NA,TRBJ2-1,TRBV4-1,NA,CASSQVDILSYNEQFF,TGCGCCAGCAGCCAAGTGGATATCCTGTCCTACAATGAGCAGTTCTTC
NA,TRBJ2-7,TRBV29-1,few,CSVEFQGNYEQYF,TGCAGCGTTGAATTTCAGGGAAACTACGAGCAGTACTTC
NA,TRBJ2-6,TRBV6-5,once,CASSPQGLGANVLTF,TGTGCCAGCAGTCCTCAGGGTCTCGGGGCCAACGTCCTGACTTTC
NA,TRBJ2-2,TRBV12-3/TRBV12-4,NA,CASRLDWATGELFF,TGTGCCAGCAGACTTGACTGGGCCACCGGGGAGCTGTTTTTT
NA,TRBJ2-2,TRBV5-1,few,CASSFGDYTGELFF,TGCGCCAGCAGCTTCGGCGACTACACCGGGGAGCTGTTTTTT
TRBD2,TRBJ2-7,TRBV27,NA,CASREAGSYEQYF,TGTGCCAGCAGGGAAGCGGGGTCCTACGAGCAGTACTTC